One sample yielded the 27 T cell receptor beta chains listed below, sequenced in a study of blood T cell repertoires in COVID-19. TCRdb keeps only in-frame clones here, not all; method: immunoSEQ multiplex PCR. The table includes under 130,000 clones, about four fifths detected once. Sequenced sample: peripheral blood. Source of these receptors: a woman older than 75 with acute or convalescent COVID-19.

This clone appeared a single time. The chain recombines TRBV6-2 or TRBV6-3 with TRBJ2-1, with TRBD2 matching 12 bases. From germline, CDR1 is MNHEY and CDR2 SVGEGT. CDR3 length: 19 residues. J lost 0 bases, V lost 6 bases, and 12 bases had no gene match. The CDR3 region has the DNA TGTGCCAGCAGCCATATGGGACTAGCGGGCCCGAGCTCCTACAATGAGCAGTTCTTC. It codes for CASSHMGLAGPSSYNEQFF.

J is TRBJ2-3 and V is TRBV11-3; D might be TRBD2 (7 bases). Trimming cost V 5 bases and J 1 base, with 19 bases left between them. CDR3 length: 17 amino acids. Germline CDR1 is SGHNT and CDR2 is YENEEA. The CDR3 DNA reads TGTGCCAGCAGCCCCCACCGAGGGGGGGACCGCACAGATACGCAGTATTTT. This sequence encodes CASSPHRGGDRTDTQYF.

The CDR3 DNA reads TGCGCCAGCAGCTTGGGCAGTGAAGCTTTCTTT. Translated: CASSLGSEAFF. This chain uses TRBV5-1 with TRBJ1-1; D call uncertain. There are 11 residues in the CDR3. CDR1 is SGHRS, CDR2 YFSETQ, per germline. V lost 0 bases, J lost 7 bases, and 4 bases lay in between. The whole variable domain, filled in from reference TRBV5-1 and TRBJ1-1, reads KAGVTQTPRYLIKTRGQQVTLSCSPISGHRSVSWYQQTPGQGLQFLFEYFSETQRNKGNFPGRFSGRQFSNSRSEMNVSTLELGDSALYLCASSLGSEAFFGQGTRLTVV.

This clone was seen only once. This chain joins TRBV10-2 and TRBJ2-1; the D gene is possibly TRBD1 (6 bases). V was trimmed by 5 bases and J by 7 bases, leaving 12 bases between them. The CDR3 totals 13 residues. CDR1 and CDR2 from the germline V gene are WSHSY and SAAADI. The CDR3 DNA reads as TGCGCCAGCAGTCTACAGGGTTCGAATGAGCAGTTCTTC. It is translated as CASSLQGSNEQFF.

The genes are TRBV4-1 and TRBJ2-5; 7 bases line up with TRBD2. Trimming cost V 1 base and J 4 bases; bases outside gene matches: 12. In germline, CDR1 is MGHRA, CDR2 YSYEKL. The CDR3 extends over 17 amino acids. The CDR3 DNA follows: TGCGCCAGCAGCCAAGGACCATCTTTATCGGGGGGAGAGACCCAGTACTTC. This gives the protein CASSQGPSLSGGETQYF.

The chain links TRBV28 to TRBJ2-7, with 9 positions matching TRBD1. Germline loops: CDR1 MDHEN, CDR2 SYDVKM. The CDR3 loop spans 13 amino acids. The V segment lost 6 bases and the J segment 6 bases; nucleotides outside the gene matches: 6. CDR3 sequence: CASRGQGFAEQYF. The CDR3 DNA sequence: TGTGCCAGCAGGGGACAGGGTTTTGCCGAGCAGTACTTC. The full variable domain, rest sourced from reference TRBV28 and TRBJ2-7, is DVKVTQSSRYLVKRTGEKVFLECVQDMDHENMFWYRQDPGLGLRLIYFSYDVKMKEKGDIPEGYSVSREKKERFSLILESASTNQTSMYLCASRGQGFAEQYFGPGTRLTVT.

The gene calls are TRBV4-3 and TRBJ2-3; D perhaps matches TRBD2 (5 bases). The V end was cut by 1 base, the J end by 0 bases, with 17 bases between. The CDR3 runs to 18 residues. CDR1 is LGHNA and CDR2 is YSLEER in the germline V gene. The CDR3 is CASSQGVASTPSTDTQYF. The CDR3 DNA follows: TGCGCCAGCAGCCAAGGGGTAGCGTCAACCCCAAGCACAGATACGCAGTATTTT.

The gene calls are TRBV6-2 or TRBV6-3 and TRBJ2-6, with a weak D call TRBD1 (6 bases). CDR1 is MNHEY and CDR2 is SVGEGT in the germline V gene. The V and J ends lost 5 bases and 1 base respectively, with 6 bases between them. This CDR3 is built from 14 residues. The CDR3: CASSDRSGANVLTF. The CDR3 DNA follows: TGTGCCAGCAGTGACAGGTCTGGGGCCAACGTCCTGACTTTC.

The chain uses TRBV16 and TRBJ1-5; tentatively, D is TRBD1 (5 bases). The CDR3 covers 14 residues. Between the trimmed V and J ends, which lost 4 bases and 2 bases, there was a span of 9 bases. CDR1 and CDR2 (germline): KGHSY, FQNENV. CDR3 DNA: TGTGCCAGCAGCCTACAGGTTCGCAATCAGCCCCAGCATTTT. Translated: CASSLQVRNQPQHF.

The J gene is TRBJ2-2, the V gene TRBV7-6; TRBD2 aligns across 10 bases. The CDR3 runs to 18 residues. Germline CDR1 is SGHVS and CDR2 is FNYEAQ. The trim removed 0 bases at V and 3 bases at J, leaving 7 bases unmatched. In DNA, the CDR3 is TGTGCCAGCAGCTTAGCTGCCGGGACTAGCGATCACACCGGGGAGCTGTTTTTT. Its protein is CASSLAAGTSDHTGELFF.

This clone was recorded only once. The chain recombines TRBV30 with TRBJ1-1; D is possibly TRBD1 (5 bases). The V and J ends lost 4 bases and 5 bases respectively, with 14 bases between them. The germline V gene has CDR1 GTSNPN and CDR2 SVGIG (reference sequence). CDR3 length equals 13 residues. CDR3 DNA: TGTGCCTGGACGGCGGGGCGGGAGACTGAAGCTTTCTTT. This translates into CAWTAGRETEAFF. Using reference TRBV30 and TRBJ1-1 for the parts outside the CDR3, the full variable domain is SQTIHQWPATLVQPVGSPLSLECTVEGTSNPNLYWYRQAAGRGLQLLFYSVGIGQISSEVPQNLSASRPQDRQFILSSKKLLLSDSGFYLCAWTAGRETEAFFGQGTRLTVV.

This chain links TRBV10-3 with TRBJ2-2; 8 bases align to TRBD1. CDR1 is ENHRY and CDR2 is SYGVKD in the germline V gene. Trimming removed 5 bases from V and 7 bases from J; junction bases left unmatched: 6. The CDR3 is 14 residues long. The DNA of the CDR3 is TGTGCCATCAGTATGTCAGGGGGCGACGGGGAGCTGTTTTTT. Translated, it gives CAISMSGGDGELFF.

The chain uses TRBV10-3 and TRBJ2-3; D is unresolved. CDR1 and CDR2 from the germline V gene are ENHRY and SYGVKD. This CDR3 has 12 residues. V was shortened by 4 bases and J by 6 bases, with 8 bases between the two germline ends. The CDR3 DNA is TGTGCCATCAGTGGAAACGGTGATACGCAGTATTTT. Its translation: CAISGNGDTQYF.

This clone was seen just once. This rearrangement joins TRBV18 to TRBJ2-2, with D possibly matching TRBD2 (5 bases). The CDR3 sequence is 14 residues long. Germline V lookup: CDR1 KGHSH, CDR2 LQKENI. V was shortened by 3 bases and J by 7 bases, with 12 bases between the two germline ends. In DNA form, the CDR3 reads TGTGCCAGCTCACCTCTGGACTCGAGCGGGGAGCTGTTTTTT. Translated: CASSPLDSSGELFF.

The rearrangement uses TRBV27 and TRBJ1-1; 7 nucleotides match TRBD1. The CDR3 totals 15 residues. The germline gives CDR1 MNHEY, CDR2 SMNVEV (reference sequence). V lost 6 bases to trimming and J lost 6 bases; unmatched junction nucleotides: 13. As DNA, the CDR3 is TGTGCCAGCAGGGACAGGTGGGGGGCGGTCGCTGAAGCTTTCTTT. Its translation is CASRDRWGAVAEAFF.

The chain joins TRBV5-4 to TRBJ2-6, with 9 bases that match TRBD2. The CDR3 is made up of 19 amino acids. Germline values: CDR1 SGHNT, CDR2 YYREEE (reference sequence). V gave up 4 bases and J gave up 0 bases; unmatched junction bases: 11. The CDR3 region is CASSPAGGRRISGANVLTF. The DNA of the CDR3 is TGTGCCAGCAGCCCCGCGGGAGGGCGAAGAATCTCTGGGGCCAACGTCCTGACTTTC.

The rearrangement uses TRBV24-1 and TRBJ2-1, with D perhaps matching TRBD1 (5 bases). Germline V gene lookup returns CDR1 KGHDR and CDR2 SFDVKD. There are 15 residues in the CDR3. Deletions cut 8 bases from V and 0 bases from J, with 13 bases between. The CDR3 DNA reads as TGTGCCACCAAGGCTCGGACAAGCTCCTACAATGAGCAGTTCTTC. The encoded protein is CATKARTSSYNEQFF.

The V call is TRBV7-7, the J call TRBJ2-5; TRBD2 matches 13 bases. The V gene's germline CDR1 is SSHAT and CDR2 FNYEAQ (reference sequence). The CDR3 contains 15 residues. The J segment lost 7 bases and the V segment lost 5 bases, leaving 7 bases of the junction unmatched. The CDR3 nucleotides are TGTGCCAGCAGCCCCGGACTAGCGGGAGTGGCGACCCAGTACTTC. It encodes CASSPGLAGVATQYF.

Concerning this clone itself: Its ends do not fully match the called genes, so a read error is possible. This chain connects TRBV6-1 to TRBJ2-7; 7 bases are a match to TRBD1. CDR1 and CDR2 from the germline V gene are MNHNS and SASEGT. The CDR3 is 13 residues long. The CDR3 sequence is CASSESGQRWVVF. DNA for the CDR3: TGTGCCAGCAGTGAATCGGGACAGAGATGGGTAGTATTC.

The chain carries TRBV29-1 and TRBJ2-1, with D perhaps TRBD2 (5 bases). CDR1 is SQVTM, CDR2 ANQGSEA, per germline. The CDR3 contains 14 residues. V gave up 1 base and J gave up 5 bases, with 12 bases separating them. CDR3 in DNA: TGCAGCGTTGAAGGAAGTAGCGAACACAATGAGCAGTTCTTC. Amino acids: CSVEGSSEHNEQFF.

This clone was observed a handful of times. The genes are TRBV7-9 and TRBJ2-5, with D tentatively TRBD2 (9 bases). Germline-derived CDR1 and CDR2 are SEHNR and FQNEAQ (reference sequence). CDR3 length: 15 residues. With 7 bases removed from V and 5 bases from J, the gap between germline ends came to 20 bases. The CDR3 coding sequence is TGTGCCAGCACCCCGGCGGGGGGGGACAGGGAGACCCAGTACTTC. Its protein is CASTPAGGDRETQYF.

The rearrangement links TRBV19 to TRBJ1-4; D is perhaps TRBD1 (5 bases). Trimming cost V 2 bases and J 7 bases, with 14 bases left between them. This CDR3 has 15 amino acids. Per germline, CDR1 LNHDA and CDR2 SQIVND (reference sequence). The CDR3 is CASSINLIDSEKLFF. The DNA for the CDR3 is TGTGCCAGTAGTATAAATTTGATAGACAGTGAAAAACTGTTTTTT. Full variable domain (missing parts from reference TRBV19 and TRBJ1-4): DGGITQSPKYLFRKEGQNVTLSCEQNLNHDAMYWYRQDPGQGLRLIYYSQIVNDFQKGDIAEGYSVSREKKESFPLTVTSAQKNPTAFYLCASSINLIDSEKLFFGSGTQLSVL.

The gene calls are TRBV19 and TRBJ1-1; 9 bases align to TRBD1. The germline CDR1 and CDR2 sequences are LNHDA and SQIVND (reference sequence). This CDR3 has 15 residues. V was pared by 7 bases and J by 5 bases, with 11 bases of the junction left unmatched. Here the CDR3 reads CASIPVGQGGTEAFF. For the CDR3, the DNA is TGTGCCAGTATCCCCGTGGGACAGGGAGGTACTGAAGCTTTCTTT.

The rearrangement joins TRBV6-6 to TRBJ2-2; TRBD1 matches 8 bases. The CDR3 consists of 14 residues. The trim removed 7 bases at V and 4 bases at J, leaving 5 bases unmatched. Germline-derived CDR1 and CDR2 are MNHNY and SVGAGI (reference sequence). As DNA, the CDR3 is TGTGCCAGCATCAGGGGGCAGGGCACCGGGGAGCTGTTTTTT. It is translated as CASIRGQGTGELFF.

The chain has TRBV27 and TRBJ1-1; maybe TRBD1 (6 bases). Germline loops: CDR1 MNHEY, CDR2 SMNVEV (reference sequence). This CDR3 has 14 amino acids. V lost 3 bases and J 1 base, leaving 9 bases between the germline ends. The CDR3 region has the DNA TGTGCCAGCAGTTTCGACAGGCGGAACACTGAAGCTTTCTTT. It yields the protein CASSFDRRNTEAFF.

The chain is built from TRBV12-3 or TRBV12-4 and TRBJ2-7; unclear D gene. Trimming stripped 5 bases from V and 4 bases from J, with 12 bases between. The CDR3 sequence is 13 residues long. The CDR3 sequence is CASSISSTYEQYF. In DNA, the CDR3 is TGTGCCAGCAGTATAAGCTCTACTTACGAGCAGTACTTC.

The gene calls are TRBV3-1 (or the pseudogene TRBV3-2) and TRBJ1-6, with a weak D call TRBD1 (6 bases). The germline CDR1 and CDR2 sequences are LGHDT and YNNKEL (reference sequence). V shed 2 bases and J shed 7 bases, with 9 bases lying between them. The CDR3 runs 14 residues. CDR3 in DNA: TGTGCCAGCAGCCAAAAAGGGGGAAATTCACCCCTCCACTTT. Its translation: CASSQKGGNSPLHF.